A selection of T cell receptor beta chains follows, all from one sample in a study of blood T cell repertoires in COVID-19. Generated by immunoSEQ multiplex PCR, the TCRdb table keeps only in-frame clones and is missing some. The sample includes some 200,000 clones, about 86% of them seen just once. The sequenced sample was peripheral blood. The receptors originated from a woman in her fifties or sixties with acute or convalescent COVID-19. The CDR3 runs from the conserved cysteine through the conserved F or W. The order of the fields is V gene, D gene, CDR3 protein. The D gene is left open where the match is weak.

TRBV6-1	.	CASSEYRSNQPQHF
TRBV10-3	TRBD1	CAISEGGDNTGELFF
TRBV28	.	CASRRGPTDTQYF
TRBV4-3	TRBD1	CASSQATGVGYTF
TRBV5-1	.	CASSSGGPLSFYGYAF
TRBV29-1	TRBD1	CSVSIQGGTEAFF
TRBV6-1	.	CASSEQDSNQPQHF
TRBV6-5	TRBD1	CASRRTGEYGYTF
TRBV3-1/TRBV3-2	TRBD2	CASSQDSGGALEQYF
TRBV6-2/TRBV6-3	.	CASSYVGTRYQETQYF
TRBV6-5	.	CASTLTGNTEAFF
TRBV28	TRBD1	CASSTPQGTGGSPLHF
TRBV5-1	TRBD1	CASSGGWGQSYNEQFF
TRBV18	TRBD2	CASSPWAPSGASTDTQYF
TRBV19	TRBD1	CASSIGQGAAEQYF
TRBV19	TRBD1	CASRDRQGRQPQHF
TRBV23-1	.	CASRPPGEVGDEQFF